These 3 T cell receptor beta chains share one sample of origin, sequenced in a study of blood T cells in healthy people across ages. Through a sample-barcoded 5' primer and a J-beta primer mix, a second PCR was run for about 6 to 11 cycles. One entry per CDR3 protein results from TCRdb running MiXCR on the 5' RACE reads. This sample carries about a million distinct CDR3 sequences, approximately 38% of them seen once, and the ten largest clones take over 10%. The sequencing sample was made of blood. These receptors all come from a man aged 18-30 years in good health.

The rearrangement uses TRBV6-6 and TRBJ2-7; TRBD1 matches at 7 bases. Germline V gene sequence: CDR1 MNHNY, CDR2 SVGAGI (reference sequence). J gave up 0 bases and V 5 bases, and 7 bases lay outside the gene matches. CDR3 length: 15 residues. The CDR3 spells CASSLRQGRSYEQYF. CDR3 in DNA: TGTGCCAGCAGTCTAAGACAGGGACGCTCCTACGAGCAGTACTTC.

This chain uses TRBV2 with TRBJ2-1, with D possibly being TRBD2 (6 bases). The J call may be incorrect, as the DNA end agrees better with TRBJ2-7. CDR3 length: 14 amino acids. Germline assignment: CDR1 SNHLY and CDR2 FYNNEI. Here the CDR3 DNA reads TGTGCCAGCAGGGGGACTTCTTCCTACAATGAGCAGTACTTC. Protein: CASRGTSSYNEQYF.

The chain uses TRBV24-1 and TRBJ2-1; no reliable D call. The CDR3 loop spans 16 amino acids. The V gene lost 0 bases and the J gene lost 7 bases, with 15 bases spanning the gap. Germline CDR1 is KGHDR and CDR2 is SFDVKD. DNA for the CDR3: TGTGCCACCAGTGATTTGGGCGAACCCTCGACAAATGAGCAGTTCTTC. It yields the protein CATSDLGEPSTNEQFF.